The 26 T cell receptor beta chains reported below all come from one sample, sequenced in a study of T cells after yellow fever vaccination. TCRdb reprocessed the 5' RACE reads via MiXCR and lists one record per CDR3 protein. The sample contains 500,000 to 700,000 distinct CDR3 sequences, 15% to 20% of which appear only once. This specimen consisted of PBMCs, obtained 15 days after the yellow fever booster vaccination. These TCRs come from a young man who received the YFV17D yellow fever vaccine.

For the CDR3, the DNA is TGCAGTGCTAGAGATCAAGAGAAAATGACCTACGAGCAGTACTTC. It yields the protein CSARDQEKMTYEQYF. V is TRBV20-1 and J is TRBJ2-7; D unresolved. This CDR3 contains 15 residues. V lost 0 bases to trimming and J lost 2 bases, with 14 bases between them. The germline V gene encodes CDR1 DFQATT and CDR2 SNEGSKA (reference sequence).

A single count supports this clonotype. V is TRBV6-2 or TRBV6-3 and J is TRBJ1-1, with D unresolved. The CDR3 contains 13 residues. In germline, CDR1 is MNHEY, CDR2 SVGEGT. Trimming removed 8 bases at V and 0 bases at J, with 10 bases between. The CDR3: CASLSEMNTEAFF. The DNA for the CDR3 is TGTGCCAGCTTAAGTGAAATGAACACTGAAGCTTTCTTT.

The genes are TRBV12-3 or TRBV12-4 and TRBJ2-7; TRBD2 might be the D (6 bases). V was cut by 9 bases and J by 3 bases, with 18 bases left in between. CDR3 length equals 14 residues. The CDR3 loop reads CASRAGDSDYEQYF. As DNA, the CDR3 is TGTGCCAGTCGAGCCGGGGACTCCGACTACGAGCAGTACTTC.

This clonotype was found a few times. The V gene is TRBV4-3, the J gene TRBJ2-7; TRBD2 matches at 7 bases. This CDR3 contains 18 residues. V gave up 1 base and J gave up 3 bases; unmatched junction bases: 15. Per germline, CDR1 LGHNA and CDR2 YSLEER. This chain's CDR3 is CASSQVWENGEGYYEQYF. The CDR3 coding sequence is TGCGCCAGCAGCCAAGTTTGGGAGAACGGGGAGGGTTACTACGAGCAGTACTTC.

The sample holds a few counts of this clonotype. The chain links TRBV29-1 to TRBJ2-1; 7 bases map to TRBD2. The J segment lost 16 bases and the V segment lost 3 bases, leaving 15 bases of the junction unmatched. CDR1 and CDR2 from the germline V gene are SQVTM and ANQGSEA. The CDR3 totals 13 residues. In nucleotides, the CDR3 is TGCAGCGTTGAGGGGGGGACTCCGGCCTCGGTTTTCTTC. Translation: CSVEGGTPASVFF.

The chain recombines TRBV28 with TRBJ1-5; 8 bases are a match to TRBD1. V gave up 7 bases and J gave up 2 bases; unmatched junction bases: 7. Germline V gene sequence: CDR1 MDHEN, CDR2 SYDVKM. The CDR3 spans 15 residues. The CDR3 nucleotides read TGTGCCAGCACCGTGGACAGGGTGGGCAATCAGCCCCAGCATTTT. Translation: CASTVDRVGNQPQHF.

The CDR3 nucleotides are TGCAGCGCCGAAGGGACTCACAACACCGGGGAGCTGTTTTTT. Translation: CSAEGTHNTGELFF. This rearrangement joins TRBV29-1 to TRBJ2-2, with TRBD2 as a possible D gene (6 bases). Trimming cost V 7 bases and J 2 bases, with 14 bases left between them. Germline V gene sequence: CDR1 SQVTM, CDR2 ANQGSEA. CDR3 length: 14 amino acids.

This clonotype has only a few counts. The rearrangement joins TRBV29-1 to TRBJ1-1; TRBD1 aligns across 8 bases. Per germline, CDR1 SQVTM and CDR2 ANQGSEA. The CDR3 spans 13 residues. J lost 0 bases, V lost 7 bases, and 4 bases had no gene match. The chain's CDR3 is CSGTGGLNTEAFF. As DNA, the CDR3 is TGCAGCGGAACAGGGGGGCTGAACACTGAAGCTTTCTTT.

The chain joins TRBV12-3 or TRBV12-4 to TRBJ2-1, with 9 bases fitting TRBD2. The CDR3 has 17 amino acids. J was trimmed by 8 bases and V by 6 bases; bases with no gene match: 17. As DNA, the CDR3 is TGTGCCAGCAGCCTCTTACCCGGGACTAGCAGGAGTCATGAGCAGTTCTTC. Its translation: CASSLLPGTSRSHEQFF.

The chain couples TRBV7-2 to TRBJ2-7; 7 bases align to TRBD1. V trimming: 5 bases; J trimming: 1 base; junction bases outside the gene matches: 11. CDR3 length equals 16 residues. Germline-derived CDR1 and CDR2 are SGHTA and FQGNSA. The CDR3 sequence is CASSTATGTASYEQYF. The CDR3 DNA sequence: TGTGCCAGCAGCACTGCTACCGGGACAGCATCCTACGAGCAGTACTTC.

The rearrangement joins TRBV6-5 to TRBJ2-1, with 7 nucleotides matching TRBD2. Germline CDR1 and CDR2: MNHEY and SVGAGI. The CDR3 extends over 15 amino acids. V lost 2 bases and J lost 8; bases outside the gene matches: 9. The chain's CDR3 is CASSYAPPLADEQFF. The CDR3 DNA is TGTGCCAGCAGTTACGCCCCTCCCCTAGCGGATGAGCAGTTCTTC.

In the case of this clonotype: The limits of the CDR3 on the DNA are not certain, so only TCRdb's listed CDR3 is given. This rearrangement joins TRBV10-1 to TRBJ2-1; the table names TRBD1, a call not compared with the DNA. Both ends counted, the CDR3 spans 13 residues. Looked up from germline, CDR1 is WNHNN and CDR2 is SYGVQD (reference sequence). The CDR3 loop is CASSEFGKGSLFF.

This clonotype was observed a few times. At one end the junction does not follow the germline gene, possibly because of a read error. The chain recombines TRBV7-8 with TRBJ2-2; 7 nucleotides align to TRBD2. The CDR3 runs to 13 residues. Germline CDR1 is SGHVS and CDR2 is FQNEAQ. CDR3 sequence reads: CSGAGANTGELFF. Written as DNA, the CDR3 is TGCAGCGGGGCGGGGGCGAACACCGGGGAGCTGTTTTTT.

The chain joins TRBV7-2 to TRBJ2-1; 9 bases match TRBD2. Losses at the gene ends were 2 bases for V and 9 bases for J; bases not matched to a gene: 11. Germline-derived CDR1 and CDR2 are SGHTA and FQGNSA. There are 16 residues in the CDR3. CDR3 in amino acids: CASSLRIAGVSIEQFF. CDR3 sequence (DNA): TGTGCCAGCAGCTTAAGGATAGCGGGAGTTTCTATTGAGCAGTTCTTC.

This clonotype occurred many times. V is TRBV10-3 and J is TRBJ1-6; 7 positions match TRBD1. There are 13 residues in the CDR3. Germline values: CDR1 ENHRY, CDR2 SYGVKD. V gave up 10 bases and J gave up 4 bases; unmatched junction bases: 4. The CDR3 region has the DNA TGTGCCACCGGACAGGAGTATAATTCACCCCTCCACTTT. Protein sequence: CATGQEYNSPLHF.

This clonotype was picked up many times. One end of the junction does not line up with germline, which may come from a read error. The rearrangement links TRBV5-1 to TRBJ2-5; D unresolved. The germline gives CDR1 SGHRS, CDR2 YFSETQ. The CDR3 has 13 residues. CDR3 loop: CASSLDRVETQYF. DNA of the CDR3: TGTGCCAGCAGCTTAGATAGGGTGGAGACCCAGTACTTC.

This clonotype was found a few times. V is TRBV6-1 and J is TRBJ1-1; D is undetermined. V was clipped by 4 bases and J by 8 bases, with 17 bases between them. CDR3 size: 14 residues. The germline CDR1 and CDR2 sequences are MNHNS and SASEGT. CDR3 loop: CASSVRGIALEAFF. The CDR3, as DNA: TGTGCCAGCAGTGTTCGAGGGATAGCTCTGGAAGCTTTCTTT.

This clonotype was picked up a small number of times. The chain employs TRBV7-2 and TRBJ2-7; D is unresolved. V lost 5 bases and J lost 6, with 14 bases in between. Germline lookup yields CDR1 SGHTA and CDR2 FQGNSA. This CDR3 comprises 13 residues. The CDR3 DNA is TGTGCCAGCAGCCAGATGGTGGTGGGCGAGCAGTACTTC. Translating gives CASSQMVVGEQYF.

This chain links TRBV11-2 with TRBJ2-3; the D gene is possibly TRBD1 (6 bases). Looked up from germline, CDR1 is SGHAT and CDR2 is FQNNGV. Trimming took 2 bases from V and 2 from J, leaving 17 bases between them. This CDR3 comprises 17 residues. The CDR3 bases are TGTGCCAGCAGCTTACGATCCCACGGACAGTTCACAGATACGCAGTATTTT. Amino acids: CASSLRSHGQFTDTQYF.

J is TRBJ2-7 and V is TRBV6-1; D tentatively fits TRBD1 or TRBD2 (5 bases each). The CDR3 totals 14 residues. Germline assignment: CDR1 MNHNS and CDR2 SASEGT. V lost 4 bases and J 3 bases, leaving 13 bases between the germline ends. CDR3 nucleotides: TGTGCCAGCAGTGCGCTTGGGACGGACTACGAGCAGTACTTC. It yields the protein CASSALGTDYEQYF.

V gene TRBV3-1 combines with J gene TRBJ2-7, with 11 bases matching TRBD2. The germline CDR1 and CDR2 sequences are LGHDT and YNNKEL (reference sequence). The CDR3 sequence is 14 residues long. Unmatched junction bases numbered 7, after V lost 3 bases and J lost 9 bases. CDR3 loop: CASSQLAGGSAQYF. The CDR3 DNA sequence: TGTGCCAGCAGCCAGCTAGCGGGAGGAAGTGCGCAGTACTTC.

The CDR3, as DNA: TGTGCCAGCAGTTTAAAGAGGGATAATTCACCCCTCCACTTT. Protein sequence: CASSLKRDNSPLHF. The chain links TRBV12-3 or TRBV12-4 to TRBJ1-6; unclear D gene. This CDR3 has 14 amino acids. With 2 bases removed from V and 5 bases from J, the gap between germline ends came to 7 bases.

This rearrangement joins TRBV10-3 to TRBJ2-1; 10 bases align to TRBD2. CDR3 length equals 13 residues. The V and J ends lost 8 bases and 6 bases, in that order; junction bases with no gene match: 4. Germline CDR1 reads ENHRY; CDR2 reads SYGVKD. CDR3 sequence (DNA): TGTGCCATCGGGGCTAGCGGGAGCAATGAGCAGTTCTTC. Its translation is CAIGASGSNEQFF.

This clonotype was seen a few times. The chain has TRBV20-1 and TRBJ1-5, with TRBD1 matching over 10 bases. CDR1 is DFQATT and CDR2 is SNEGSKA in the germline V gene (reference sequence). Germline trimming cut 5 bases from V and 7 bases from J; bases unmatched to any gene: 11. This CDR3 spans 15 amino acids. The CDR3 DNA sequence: TGCAGTGCTTCCCATGACAGGGGGCGTTCGCAGCCCCAGCATTTT. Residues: CSASHDRGRSQPQHF.

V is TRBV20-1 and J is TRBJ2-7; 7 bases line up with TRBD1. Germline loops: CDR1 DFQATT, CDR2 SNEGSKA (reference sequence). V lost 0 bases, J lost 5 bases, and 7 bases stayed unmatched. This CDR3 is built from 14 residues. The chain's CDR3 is CSARDWAGGDEQYF. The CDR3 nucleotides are TGCAGTGCTAGAGATTGGGCAGGGGGTGACGAGCAGTACTTC.

In DNA form, the CDR3 reads TGTGCCAGCAGTCCCCTATCCAATGAGCAGTTCTTC. This gives the protein CASSPLSNEQFF. The chain carries TRBV6-2 or TRBV6-3 and TRBJ2-1; D gene ambiguous. Germline V gives CDR1 MNHEY, CDR2 SVGEGT. The V end was cut by 5 bases, the J end by 6 bases, with 8 bases between. The CDR3 is made up of 12 amino acids.